The 19 T cell receptor beta chains in this list originate from one sample, sequenced in a study of siplizumab effects on memory and regulatory T cells. The assay was immunoSEQ multiplex PCR, and TCRdb's table has in-frame clones only and misses some. The sample contains about 62,000 clones, around 80% of which appear only once. The material sequenced was memory CD4+ T cells sorted from blood. Source of these receptors: a human donor in good health.

The chain has TRBV5-1 and TRBJ1-1; 9 nucleotides line up with TRBD1. The CDR3 loop spans 17 amino acids. V was clipped by 4 bases and J by 0 bases; unmatched bases: 10. Germline CDR1 SGHRS, CDR2 YFSETQ. Here the CDR3 DNA reads TGCGCCAGCAGCCCAAACCGACAGGGGGGCATGAACACTGAAGCTTTCTTT. Protein: CASSPNRQGGMNTEAFF.

In its sample, this clone was seen once. The chain uses TRBV19 and TRBJ2-3; D remains unclear. Germline lookup yields CDR1 LNHDA and CDR2 SQIVND (reference sequence). Trimming left V 11 bases short and J 0 bases short, with 15 bases between. This CDR3 contains 14 residues. The CDR3 region has the DNA TGTGCCGCCCTCAGACCCCGGAGCACAGATACGCAGTATTTT. Amino acids: CAALRPRSTDTQYF.

This chain joins TRBV5-1 and TRBJ1-3; D remains ambiguous. The CDR3 is 14 residues long. The V gene lost 4 bases and the J gene lost 3 bases, with 11 bases spanning the gap. Germline assignment: CDR1 SGHRS and CDR2 YFSETQ. The CDR3 sequence is CASSPGSIGNTIYF. For the CDR3, the DNA is TGCGCCAGCAGCCCCGGCAGTATTGGAAACACCATATATTTT. The full variable domain, completed using reference TRBV5-1 and TRBJ1-3, is KAGVTQTPRYLIKTRGQQVTLSCSPISGHRSVSWYQQTPGQGLQFLFEYFSETQRNKGNFPGRFSGRQFSNSRSEMNVSTLELGDSALYLCASSPGSIGNTIYFGEGSWLTVV.

V is TRBV11-1 and J is TRBJ2-2, with a tentative D call TRBD2 (6 bases). This CDR3 has 16 amino acids. The V gene lost 1 base and the J gene lost 4 bases, with 13 bases spanning the gap. Germline assignment: CDR1 SGHAT and CDR2 FQDESV (reference sequence). The CDR3 is CASSLEVSGVTGELFF. CDR3 sequence (DNA): TGTGCCAGCAGCTTAGAGGTATCGGGGGTCACCGGGGAGCTGTTTTTT.

About this clone itself: This may stem from a read error, because a much larger clone lies one nucleotide away. The gene calls are TRBV28 and TRBJ2-7; D gene ambiguous. This CDR3 is built from 11 residues. CDR1 is MDHEN and CDR2 is SYDVKM in the germline V gene. The V end was cut by 4 bases, the J end by 4 bases, with 5 bases between. CDR3 DNA: TGTGCCAGCAGTTACGTTTACGAGCAGTACTTC. This codes for CASSYVYEQYF.

This clone was detected only a few times. This chain joins TRBV2 and TRBJ2-7; no reliable D call. The CDR3 contains 13 residues. Germline CDR1 and CDR2: SNHLY and FYNNEI. V was clipped by 4 bases and J by 7 bases, with 14 bases between them. The CDR3 nucleotides read TGTGCCAGCAGTGGAACGCCAGTCGGGGAGCAGTACTTC. The encoded protein is CASSGTPVGEQYF.

The V and J genes are TRBV5-5 and TRBJ2-5; D is perhaps TRBD1 (6 bases). V was cut by 5 bases and J by 1 base, with 15 bases left in between. CDR1 and CDR2 from the germline V gene are SGHKS and YYEKEE (reference sequence). The CDR3 spans 15 residues. CDR3 DNA sequence: TGTGCCAGCAGAACTTATCAGGGGTCCCAAGAGACCCAGTACTTC. Translation: CASRTYQGSQETQYF.

This clone was seen a few times. The CDR3 DNA reads as TGTGCCAGCAACCAAGCGAGGGGTGGGGGGCCCCAGCATTTT. As protein: CASNQARGGGPQHF. The chain carries TRBV2 and TRBJ1-5, with D tentatively TRBD1 (5 bases). The germline V and J ends were trimmed by 7 bases and 9 bases, with 19 bases remaining between them. There are 14 residues in the CDR3. CDR1 is SNHLY, CDR2 FYNNEI, per germline. Variable domain in full (rest from reference TRBV2 and TRBJ1-5): EPEVTQTPSHQVTQMGQEVILRCVPISNHLYFYWYRQILGQKVEFLVSFYNNEISEKSEIFDDQFSVERPDGSNFTLKIRSTKLEDSAMYFCASNQARGGGPQHFGDGTRLSIL.

V gene TRBV5-1 combines with J gene TRBJ2-5; 8 positions match TRBD2. Germline values: CDR1 SGHRS, CDR2 YFSETQ. The V gene end was trimmed by 3 bases and the J gene end by 2 bases; junction bases not matched to a gene: 9. CDR3 length: 16 amino acids. The CDR3 coding sequence is TGCGCCAGCAGCTGGGAGCGGGGGCGGGGGCAAGAGACCCAGTACTTC. As protein: CASSWERGRGQETQYF.

The table lists this clone with a few counts. The rearrangement joins TRBV28 to TRBJ1-1; D uncertain. Germline V CDR1 and CDR2: MDHEN, SYDVKM. Between the trimmed V and J ends, which lost 6 bases and 1 base, there was a span of 9 bases. This CDR3 comprises 13 residues. CDR3 DNA sequence: TGTGCCAGCAGGAGAGGAGGGAACACTGAAGCTTTCTTT. Its protein is CASRRGGNTEAFF.

The chain employs TRBV30 and TRBJ2-3; no definite D call. Germline V gives CDR1 GTSNPN, CDR2 SVGIG (reference sequence). This CDR3 has 11 residues. Trimming removed 7 bases from V and 2 bases from J, with 7 bases in between. In DNA, the CDR3 is TGTGCCTCCGATAACACAGATACGCAGTATTTT. It encodes CASDNTDTQYF.

The chain combines TRBV5-4 with TRBJ1-4, with D possibly matching TRBD1 (5 bases). CDR1 and CDR2 (germline): SGHNT, YYREEE (reference sequence). V lost 1 base, J lost 5 bases, and 12 bases lay in between. The CDR3 sequence is 15 residues long. This CDR3 reads CASSLSSDKNEKLFF. CDR3 DNA: TGTGCCAGCAGCTTGTCTTCGGACAAGAATGAAAAACTGTTTTTT.

To note about this clone: At the DNA level, this CDR3 is encoded by other sequences in the same sample as well. V is TRBV28 and J is TRBJ2-6; D remains ambiguous. This CDR3 has 15 amino acids. Germline CDR1 is MDHEN and CDR2 is SYDVKM. The germline V and J ends were trimmed by 2 bases and 1 base, with 6 bases remaining between them. CDR3 loop: CASSLRLSGANVLTF. In DNA, the CDR3 is TGTGCCAGCAGTTTACGGCTTTCTGGGGCCAACGTCCTGACTTTC.

The chain has TRBV7-9 and TRBJ1-2; no firm D call. This CDR3 spans 15 amino acids. Looked up from germline, CDR1 is SEHNR and CDR2 is FQNEAQ (reference sequence). Trimming took off 0 bases at V and 1 base at J, with 9 bases between the two ends. CDR3 DNA: TGTGCCAGCAGCTTAGCGACGGTGCTTAACTATGGCTACACCTTC. Amino acids: CASSLATVLNYGYTF.

This clone was seen a handful of times. The chain carries TRBV4-3 and TRBJ2-7, with 8 bases aligning to TRBD2. Germline V CDR1 and CDR2: LGHNA, YSLEER. V shed 4 bases and J 1 base; nucleotides not matched to a gene: 9. This CDR3 is built from 16 residues. The CDR3 DNA follows: TGCGCCAGCAGCCGAAGTACTAGCGGAGATTCCTACGAGCAGTACTTC. Amino acids: CASSRSTSGDSYEQYF.

This sequence joins TRBV4-1 and TRBJ1-5; D is undetermined. The germline V gene has CDR1 MGHRA and CDR2 YSYEKL. V dropped 4 bases and J dropped 4 bases, with 14 bases sitting between them. The CDR3 consists of 15 residues. The CDR3 DNA reads TGCGCCAGCAGCCGGGGTTTCTTAGGGAATCAGCCCCAGCATTTT. It specifies CASSRGFLGNQPQHF.

The chain employs TRBV14 and TRBJ2-7; the match to TRBD2 covers 9 bases. This CDR3 spans 13 amino acids. The germline gives CDR1 SGHDN, CDR2 FVKESK. V shed 6 bases and J 7 bases; nucleotides not matched to a gene: 7. The CDR3 is CASRTLAGLEQYF. As DNA, the CDR3 is TGTGCCAGCAGAACGCTAGCGGGGCTGGAGCAGTACTTC. Looking up the rest from reference TRBV14 and TRBJ2-7 gives the full variable domain: EAGVTQFPSHSVIEKGQTVTLRCDPISGHDNLYWYRRVMGKEIKFLLHFVKESKQDESGMPNNRFLAERTGGTYSTLKVQPAELEDSGVYFCASRTLAGLEQYFGPGTRLTVT.

This chain uses TRBV5-1 with TRBJ2-1; D is uncertain. The V and J ends lost 0 bases and 4 bases respectively, with 2 bases between them. This CDR3 is built from 12 residues. CDR1 SGHRS and CDR2 YFSETQ come from the germline V gene. CDR3 region: CASSLVYNEQFF. In DNA, the CDR3 is TGCGCCAGCAGCTTGGTATACAATGAGCAGTTCTTC.

The chain couples TRBV10-3 to TRBJ2-3; TRBD2 matches at 13 bases. J lost 2 bases, V lost 6 bases, and 8 bases had no gene match. Germline loops: CDR1 ENHRY, CDR2 SYGVKD. This CDR3 contains 17 residues. The CDR3 loop reads CAISGPGLAGITDTQYF. The DNA for the CDR3 is TGTGCCATCAGCGGACCGGGACTAGCGGGGATCACAGATACGCAGTATTTT.